These T cell receptor beta chains were read from a single sample in a study of CD8 T cells in Susac syndrome. Each CDR3 protein is one row after TCRdb ran MiXCR on the immunoSEQ multiplex PCR reads. The repertoire holds tens of thousands of distinct CDR3 sequences, over 85% seen once, with around 0.53% in the top ten. Sequencing was carried out using CD8+ T cells from PBMCs. Receptors were obtained from a human donor in good health. CDR3s include the opening cysteine and the closing phenylalanine or tryptophan. A D gene is named only where the DNA matches it firmly. Where a row states a size, it is once, few, many or the class of an expanded clone; other rows omit it.

cdr3_aa,cdr3_nt,v_call,d_call,j_call,clone_size
CASSLTDWSRDEQFF,TGTGCCAGCAGCTTAACGGACTGGTCTAGGGATGAGCAGTTCTTC,TRBV7-6,-,TRBJ2-1,-
CASSYPSGLVFEQFF,TGTGCCAGCAGTTACCCTTCGGGACTAGTGTTTGAGCAGTTCTTC,TRBV6-6,TRBD2,TRBJ2-1,-
CASSQHWTGGDYEQYF,TGTGCCAGCAGCCAACACTGGACGGGAGGGGACTACGAGCAGTACTTC,TRBV14,TRBD2,TRBJ2-7,-
CSALLGGVNYGYTF,TGCAGCGCCCTTCTGGGGGGGGTAAACTATGGCTACACCTTC,TRBV29-1,-,TRBJ1-2,-
CASSPLSDSYEQYF,TGTGCCAGCTCACCATTGAGTGACTCCTACGAGCAGTACTTC,TRBV18,-,TRBJ2-7,-
CASSSLDRANTEAFF,TGTGCCAGCAGCTCCCTGGACAGGGCGAACACTGAAGCTTTCTTT,TRBV5-6,TRBD1,TRBJ1-1,-
CASSFTGLRTEAFF,TGTGCCAGCAGTTTTACAGGGTTGAGGACTGAAGCTTTCTTT,TRBV27,-,TRBJ1-1,once
CASSPVGTGIYEQYF,TGTGCCAGCAGCCCCGTGGGGACAGGGATCTACGAGCAGTACTTC,TRBV5-6,TRBD1,TRBJ2-7,-
CASSSFGQAPHYEQYF,TGTGCCAGCAGTTCATTTGGACAGGCCCCACACTACGAGCAGTACTTC,TRBV6-6,TRBD1,TRBJ2-7,-
CASSKESSGGALTQYF,TGTGCCAGCAGCAAAGAGTCGAGCGGGGGGGCCCTTACGCAGTATTTT,TRBV21-1,-,TRBJ2-3,-
CASSPTSRPSYEQYF,TGTGCCAGCAGTCCCACTAGCCGGCCCTCCTACGAGCAGTACTTC,TRBV27,-,TRBJ2-7,-
CGAEENTDTQHF,TGCGGAGCGGAAGAAAACACAGATACGCAGCATTTT,TRBV29-1,-,TRBJ1-5,-
CSVPLAGAVDEQFF,TGCAGCGTCCCACTAGCGGGAGCCGTCGATGAGCAGTTCTTC,TRBV29-1,TRBD2,TRBJ2-1,-